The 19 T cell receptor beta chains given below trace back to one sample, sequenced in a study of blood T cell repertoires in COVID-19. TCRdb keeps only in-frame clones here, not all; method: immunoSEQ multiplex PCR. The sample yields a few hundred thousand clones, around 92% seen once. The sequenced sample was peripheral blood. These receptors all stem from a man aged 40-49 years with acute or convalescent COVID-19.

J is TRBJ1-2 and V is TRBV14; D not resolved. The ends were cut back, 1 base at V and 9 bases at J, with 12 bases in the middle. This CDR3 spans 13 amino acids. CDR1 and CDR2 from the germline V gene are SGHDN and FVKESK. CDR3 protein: CASSQGRVGSYTF. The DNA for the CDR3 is TGTGCCAGCAGCCAAGGTCGGGTCGGGAGCTACACCTTC.

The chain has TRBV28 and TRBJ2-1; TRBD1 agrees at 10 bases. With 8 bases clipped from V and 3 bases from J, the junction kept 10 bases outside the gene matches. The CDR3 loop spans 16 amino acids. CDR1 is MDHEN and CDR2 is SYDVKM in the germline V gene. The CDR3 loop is CASVGWGTGDYNEQFF. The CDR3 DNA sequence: TGTGCCAGCGTGGGGTGGGGGACAGGGGACTACAATGAGCAGTTCTTC.

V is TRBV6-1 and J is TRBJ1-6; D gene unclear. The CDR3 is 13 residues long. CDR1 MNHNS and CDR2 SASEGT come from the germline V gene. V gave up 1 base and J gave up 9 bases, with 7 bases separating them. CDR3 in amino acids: CASSEVRISPLHF. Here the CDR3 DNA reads TGTGCCAGCAGTGAAGTGAGGATTTCACCCCTCCACTTT.

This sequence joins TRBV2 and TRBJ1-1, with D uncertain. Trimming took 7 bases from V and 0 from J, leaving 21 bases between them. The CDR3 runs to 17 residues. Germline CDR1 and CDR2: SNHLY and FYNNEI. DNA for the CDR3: TGTGCCAGCAAATATAGCCGAACCGGAATTATGAACACTGAAGCTTTCTTT. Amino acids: CASKYSRTGIMNTEAFF.

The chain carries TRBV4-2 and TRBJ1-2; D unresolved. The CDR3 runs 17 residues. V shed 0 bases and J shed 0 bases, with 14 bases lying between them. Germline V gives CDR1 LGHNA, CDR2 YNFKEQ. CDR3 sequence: CASSQDLIYGANYGYTF. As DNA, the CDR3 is TGTGCCAGCAGCCAAGATCTAATATATGGAGCTAACTATGGCTACACCTTC.

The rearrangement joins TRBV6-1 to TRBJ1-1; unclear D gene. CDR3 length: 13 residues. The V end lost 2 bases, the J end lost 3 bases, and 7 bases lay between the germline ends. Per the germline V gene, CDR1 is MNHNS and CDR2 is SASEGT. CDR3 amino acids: CASSEYFDTEAFF. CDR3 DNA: TGTGCCAGCAGTGAATACTTTGACACTGAAGCTTTCTTT.

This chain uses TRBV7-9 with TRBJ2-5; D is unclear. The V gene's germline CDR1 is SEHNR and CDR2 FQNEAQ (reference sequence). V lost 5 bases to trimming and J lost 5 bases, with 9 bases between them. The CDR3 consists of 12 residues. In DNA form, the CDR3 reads TGTGCCAGCAGCCAGGTTAAGGAGACCCAGTACTTC. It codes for CASSQVKETQYF.

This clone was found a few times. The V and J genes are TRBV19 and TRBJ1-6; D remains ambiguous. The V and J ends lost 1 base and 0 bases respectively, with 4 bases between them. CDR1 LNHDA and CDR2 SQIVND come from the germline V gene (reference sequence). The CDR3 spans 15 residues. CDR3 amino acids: CASSIAVSYNSPLHF. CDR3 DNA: TGTGCCAGTAGTATAGCGGTCTCCTATAATTCACCCCTCCACTTT.

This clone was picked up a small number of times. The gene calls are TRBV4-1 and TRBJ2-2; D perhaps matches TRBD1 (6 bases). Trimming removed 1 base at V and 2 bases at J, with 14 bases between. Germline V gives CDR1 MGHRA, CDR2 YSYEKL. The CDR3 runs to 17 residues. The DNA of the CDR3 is TGCGCCAGCAGCCAAGGTGGGTGGGACACCAACACCGGGGAGCTGTTTTTT. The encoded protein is CASSQGGWDTNTGELFF.

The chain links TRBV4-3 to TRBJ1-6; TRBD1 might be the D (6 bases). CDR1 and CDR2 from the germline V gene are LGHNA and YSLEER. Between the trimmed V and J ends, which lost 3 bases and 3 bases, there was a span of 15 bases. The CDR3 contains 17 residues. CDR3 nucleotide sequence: TGCGCCAGCAGCCAGGACCCCGGGACAAACTATAATTCACCCCTCCACTTT. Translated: CASSQDPGTNYNSPLHF.

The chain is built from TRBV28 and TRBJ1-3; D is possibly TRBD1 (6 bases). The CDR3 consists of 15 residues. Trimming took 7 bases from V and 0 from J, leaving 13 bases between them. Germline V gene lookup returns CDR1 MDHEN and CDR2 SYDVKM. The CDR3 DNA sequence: TGTGCCAGCATCCCTTACAGGGACTCTGGAAACACCATATATTTT. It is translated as CASIPYRDSGNTIYF. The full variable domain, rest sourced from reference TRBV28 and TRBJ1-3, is DVKVTQSSRYLVKRTGEKVFLECVQDMDHENMFWYRQDPGLGLRLIYFSYDVKMKEKGDIPEGYSVSREKKERFSLILESASTNQTSMYLCASIPYRDSGNTIYFGEGSWLTVV.

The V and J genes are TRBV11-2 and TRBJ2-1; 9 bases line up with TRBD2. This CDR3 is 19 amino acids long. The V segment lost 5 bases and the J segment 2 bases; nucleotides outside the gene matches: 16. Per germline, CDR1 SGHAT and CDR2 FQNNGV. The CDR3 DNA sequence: TGTGCCAGCAGCAGTTTGAGGACTAGCGTAGCAGGGGCCTACAATGAGCAGTTCTTC. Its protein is CASSSLRTSVAGAYNEQFF.

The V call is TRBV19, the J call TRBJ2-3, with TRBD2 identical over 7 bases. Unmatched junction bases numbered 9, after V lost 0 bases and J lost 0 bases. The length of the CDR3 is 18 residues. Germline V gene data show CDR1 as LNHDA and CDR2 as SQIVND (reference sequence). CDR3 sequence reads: CASSIDGGGLQSTDTQYF. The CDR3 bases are TGTGCCAGTAGTATAGATGGGGGGGGACTACAAAGCACAGATACGCAGTATTTT.

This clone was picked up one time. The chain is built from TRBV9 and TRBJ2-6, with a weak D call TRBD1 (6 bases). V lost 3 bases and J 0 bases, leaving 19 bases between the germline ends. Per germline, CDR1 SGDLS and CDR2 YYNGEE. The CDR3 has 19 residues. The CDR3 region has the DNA TGTGCCAGCAGCGATGAGAGGACAGTGTGGAACTCTGGGGCCAACGTCCTGACTTTC. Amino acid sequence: CASSDERTVWNSGANVLTF.

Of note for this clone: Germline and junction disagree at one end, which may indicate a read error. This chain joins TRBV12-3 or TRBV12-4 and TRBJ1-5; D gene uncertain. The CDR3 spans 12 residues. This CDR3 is CASSFSDQPQHF. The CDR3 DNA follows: TGTGCCAGCAGTTTTAGCGATCAGCCCCAGCATTTT.

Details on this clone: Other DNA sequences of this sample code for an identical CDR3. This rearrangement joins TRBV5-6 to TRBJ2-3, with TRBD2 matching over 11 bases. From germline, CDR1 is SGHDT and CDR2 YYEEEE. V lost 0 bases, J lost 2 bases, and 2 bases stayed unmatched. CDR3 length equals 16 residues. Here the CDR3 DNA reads TGTGCCAGCAGCTTGGGACTAGCGGGGTCCACAGATACGCAGTATTTT. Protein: CASSLGLAGSTDTQYF.

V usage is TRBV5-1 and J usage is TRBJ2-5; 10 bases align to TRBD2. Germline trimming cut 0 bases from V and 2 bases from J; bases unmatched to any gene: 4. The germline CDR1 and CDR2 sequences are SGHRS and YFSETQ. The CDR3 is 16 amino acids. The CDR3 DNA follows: TGCGCCAGCAGCTTGGATGTAGCGGGAGGACAAGAGACCCAGTACTTC. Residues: CASSLDVAGGQETQYF. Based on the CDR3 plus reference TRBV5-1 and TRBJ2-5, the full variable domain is KAGVTQTPRYLIKTRGQQVTLSCSPISGHRSVSWYQQTPGQGLQFLFEYFSETQRNKGNFPGRFSGRQFSNSRSEMNVSTLELGDSALYLCASSLDVAGGQETQYFGPGTRLLVL.

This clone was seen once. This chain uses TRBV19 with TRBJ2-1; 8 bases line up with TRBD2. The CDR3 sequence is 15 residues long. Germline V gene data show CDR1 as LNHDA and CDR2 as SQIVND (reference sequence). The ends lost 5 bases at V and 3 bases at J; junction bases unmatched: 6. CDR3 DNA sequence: TGTGCCAGTAGTCCAGCGGGAGCGTACTACAATGAGCAGTTCTTC. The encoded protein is CASSPAGAYYNEQFF. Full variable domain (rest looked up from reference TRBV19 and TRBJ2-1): DGGITQSPKYLFRKEGQNVTLSCEQNLNHDAMYWYRQDPGQGLRLIYYSQIVNDFQKGDIAEGYSVSREKKESFPLTVTSAQKNPTAFYLCASSPAGAYYNEQFFGPGTRLTVL.

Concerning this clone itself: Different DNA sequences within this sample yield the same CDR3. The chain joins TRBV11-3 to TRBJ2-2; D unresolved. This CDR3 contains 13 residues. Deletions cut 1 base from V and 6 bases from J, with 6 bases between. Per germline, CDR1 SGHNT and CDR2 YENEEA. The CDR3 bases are TGTGCCAGCAGCTTAGCCCGGGCCGGGGAGCTGTTTTTT. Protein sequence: CASSLARAGELFF.